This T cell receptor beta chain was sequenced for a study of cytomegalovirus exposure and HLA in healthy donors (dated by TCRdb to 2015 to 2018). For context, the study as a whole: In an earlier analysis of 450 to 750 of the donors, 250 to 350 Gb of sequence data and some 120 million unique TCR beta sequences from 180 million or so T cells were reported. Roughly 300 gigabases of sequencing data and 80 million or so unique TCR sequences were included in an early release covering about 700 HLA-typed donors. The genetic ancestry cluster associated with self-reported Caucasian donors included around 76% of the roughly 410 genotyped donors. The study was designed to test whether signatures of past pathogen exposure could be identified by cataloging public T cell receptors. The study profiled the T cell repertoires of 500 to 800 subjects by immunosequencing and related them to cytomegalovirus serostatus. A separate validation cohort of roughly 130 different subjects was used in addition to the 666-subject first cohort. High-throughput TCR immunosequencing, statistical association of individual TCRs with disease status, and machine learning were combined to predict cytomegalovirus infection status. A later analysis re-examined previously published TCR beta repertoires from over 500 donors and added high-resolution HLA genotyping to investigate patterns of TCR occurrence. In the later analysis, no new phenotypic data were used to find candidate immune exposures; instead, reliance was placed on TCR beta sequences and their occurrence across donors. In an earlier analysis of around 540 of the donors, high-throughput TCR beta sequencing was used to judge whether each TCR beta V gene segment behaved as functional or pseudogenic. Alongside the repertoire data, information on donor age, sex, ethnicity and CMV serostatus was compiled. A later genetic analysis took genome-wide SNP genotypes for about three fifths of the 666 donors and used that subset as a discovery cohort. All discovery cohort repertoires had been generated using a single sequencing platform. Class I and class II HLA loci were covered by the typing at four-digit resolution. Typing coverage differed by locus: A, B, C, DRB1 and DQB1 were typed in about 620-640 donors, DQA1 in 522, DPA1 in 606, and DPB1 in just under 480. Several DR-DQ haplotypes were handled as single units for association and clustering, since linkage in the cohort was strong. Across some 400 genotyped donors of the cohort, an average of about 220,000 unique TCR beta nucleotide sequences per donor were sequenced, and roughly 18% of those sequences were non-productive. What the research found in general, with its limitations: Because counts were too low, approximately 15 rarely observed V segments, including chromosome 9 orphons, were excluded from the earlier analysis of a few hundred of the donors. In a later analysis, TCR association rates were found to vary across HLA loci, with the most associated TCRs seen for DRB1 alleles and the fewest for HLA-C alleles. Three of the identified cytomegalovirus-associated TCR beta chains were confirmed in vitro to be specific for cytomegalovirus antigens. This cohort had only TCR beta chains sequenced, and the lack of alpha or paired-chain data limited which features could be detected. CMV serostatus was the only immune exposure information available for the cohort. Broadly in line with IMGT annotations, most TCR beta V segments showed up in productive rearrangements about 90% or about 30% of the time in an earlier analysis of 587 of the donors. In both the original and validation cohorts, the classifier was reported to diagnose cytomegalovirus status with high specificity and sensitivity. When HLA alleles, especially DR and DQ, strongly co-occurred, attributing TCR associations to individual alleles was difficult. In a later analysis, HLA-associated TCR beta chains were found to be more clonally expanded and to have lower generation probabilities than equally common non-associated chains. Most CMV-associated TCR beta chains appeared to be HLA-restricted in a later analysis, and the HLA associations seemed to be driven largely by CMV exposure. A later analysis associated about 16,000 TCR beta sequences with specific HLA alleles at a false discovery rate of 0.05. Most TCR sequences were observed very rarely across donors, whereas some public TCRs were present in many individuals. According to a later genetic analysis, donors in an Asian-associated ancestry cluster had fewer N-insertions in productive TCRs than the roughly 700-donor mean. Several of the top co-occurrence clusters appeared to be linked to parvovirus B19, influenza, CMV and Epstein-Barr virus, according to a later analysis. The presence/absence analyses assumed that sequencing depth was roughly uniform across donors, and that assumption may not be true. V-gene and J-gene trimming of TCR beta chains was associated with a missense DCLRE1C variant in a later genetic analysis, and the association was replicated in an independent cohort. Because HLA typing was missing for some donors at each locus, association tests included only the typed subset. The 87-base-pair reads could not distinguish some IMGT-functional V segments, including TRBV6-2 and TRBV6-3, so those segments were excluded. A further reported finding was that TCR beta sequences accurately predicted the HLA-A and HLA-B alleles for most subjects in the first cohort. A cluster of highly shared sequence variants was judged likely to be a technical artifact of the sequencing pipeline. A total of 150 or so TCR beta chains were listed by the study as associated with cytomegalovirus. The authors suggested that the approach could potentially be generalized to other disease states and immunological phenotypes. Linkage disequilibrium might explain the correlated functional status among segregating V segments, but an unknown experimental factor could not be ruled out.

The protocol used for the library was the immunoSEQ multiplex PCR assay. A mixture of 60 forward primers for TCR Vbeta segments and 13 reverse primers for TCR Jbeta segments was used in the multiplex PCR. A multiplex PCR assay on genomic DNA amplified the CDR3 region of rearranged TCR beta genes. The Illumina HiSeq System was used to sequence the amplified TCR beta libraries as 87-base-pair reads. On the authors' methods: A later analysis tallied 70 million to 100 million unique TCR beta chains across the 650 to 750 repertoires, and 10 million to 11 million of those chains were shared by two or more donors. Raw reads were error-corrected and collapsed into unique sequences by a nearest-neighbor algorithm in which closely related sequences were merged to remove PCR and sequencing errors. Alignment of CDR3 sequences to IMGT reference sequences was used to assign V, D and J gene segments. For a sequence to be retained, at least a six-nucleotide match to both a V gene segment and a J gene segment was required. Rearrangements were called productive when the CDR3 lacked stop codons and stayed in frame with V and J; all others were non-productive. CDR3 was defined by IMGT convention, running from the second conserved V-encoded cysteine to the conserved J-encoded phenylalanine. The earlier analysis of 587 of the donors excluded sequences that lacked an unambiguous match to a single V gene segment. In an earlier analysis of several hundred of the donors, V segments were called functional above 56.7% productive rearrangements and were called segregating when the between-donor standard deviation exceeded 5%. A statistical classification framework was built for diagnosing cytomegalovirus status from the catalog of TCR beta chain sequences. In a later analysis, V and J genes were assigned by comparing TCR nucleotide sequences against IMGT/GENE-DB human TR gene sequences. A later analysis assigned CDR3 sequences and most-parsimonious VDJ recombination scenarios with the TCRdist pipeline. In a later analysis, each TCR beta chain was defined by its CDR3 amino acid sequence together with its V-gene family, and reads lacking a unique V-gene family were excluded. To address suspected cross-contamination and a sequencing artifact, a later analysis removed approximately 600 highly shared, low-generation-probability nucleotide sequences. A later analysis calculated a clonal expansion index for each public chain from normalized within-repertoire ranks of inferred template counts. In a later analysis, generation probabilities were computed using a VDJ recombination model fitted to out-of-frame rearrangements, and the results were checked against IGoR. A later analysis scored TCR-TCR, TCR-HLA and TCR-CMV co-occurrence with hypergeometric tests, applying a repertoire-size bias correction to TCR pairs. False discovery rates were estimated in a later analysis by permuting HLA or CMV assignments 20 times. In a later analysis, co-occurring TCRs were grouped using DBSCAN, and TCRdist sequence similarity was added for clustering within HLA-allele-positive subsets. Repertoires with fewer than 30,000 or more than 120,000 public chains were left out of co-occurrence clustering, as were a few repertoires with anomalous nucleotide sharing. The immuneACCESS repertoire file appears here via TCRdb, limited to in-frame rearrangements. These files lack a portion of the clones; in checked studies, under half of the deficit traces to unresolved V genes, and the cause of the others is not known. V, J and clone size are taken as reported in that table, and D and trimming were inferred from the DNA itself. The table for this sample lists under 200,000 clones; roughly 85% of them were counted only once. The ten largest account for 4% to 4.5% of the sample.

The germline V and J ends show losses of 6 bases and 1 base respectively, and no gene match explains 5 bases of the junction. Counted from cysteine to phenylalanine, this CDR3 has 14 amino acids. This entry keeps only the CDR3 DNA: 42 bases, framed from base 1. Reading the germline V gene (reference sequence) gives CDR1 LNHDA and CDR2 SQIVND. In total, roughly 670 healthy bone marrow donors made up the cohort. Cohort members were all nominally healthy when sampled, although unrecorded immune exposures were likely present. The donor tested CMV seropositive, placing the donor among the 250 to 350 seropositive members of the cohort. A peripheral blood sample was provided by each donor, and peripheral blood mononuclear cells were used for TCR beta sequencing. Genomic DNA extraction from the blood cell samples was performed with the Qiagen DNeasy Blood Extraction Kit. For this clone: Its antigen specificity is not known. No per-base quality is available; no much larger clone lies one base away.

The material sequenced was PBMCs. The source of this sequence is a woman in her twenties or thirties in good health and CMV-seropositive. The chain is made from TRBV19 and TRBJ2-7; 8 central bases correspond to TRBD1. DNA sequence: TGTGCCAGTAGCCCGGGACAGGATTCCTACGAGCAGTACTTC. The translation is CASSPGQDSYEQYF.